The rows below give T cell receptor beta chains drawn from one sample of a study of graft-versus-host responses after intestinal transplantation. Sequencing used immunoSEQ multiplex PCR; TCRdb keeps in-frame clones, though not all of them. Of roughly 110,000 clones in the sample, over 80% are singletons; the top ten hold less than 0.85%. Their specific antigens are unknown. The source material was unstimulated CD4+ T cells sorted from spleen or lymph node cells, sampled before transplant. These receptors were collected from a human donor who was the organ donor for an intestinal transplant. The CDR3 runs from the conserved cysteine through the conserved F or W. Fields, in order: D gene, J gene, V gene, clone size, CDR3 DNA, CDR3 protein. D genes are given only for firm matches. Size tells how often a clone was seen (once, few, many) or the class of an expanded clone, and some rows leave it out.

NA TRBJ1-3 TRBV6-1 NA TGTGCCAGCAGCCTACAGGCTGGAAACACCATATATTTT CASSLQAGNTIYF
TRBD1 TRBJ2-7 TRBV2 NA TGTGCCAGCGTGGGGACAGGAAGCGAGCAGTACTTC CASVGTGSEQYF
NA TRBJ2-5 TRBV19 NA TGTGCCAGTAGTATTCAGGGTCCTCTAGCGACCCAGTACTTC CASSIQGPLATQYF
TRBD1 TRBJ2-3 TRBV5-4 NA TGTGCCAGCAGCTGGGACAGGGGCACAGATACGCAGTATTTT CASSWDRGTDTQYF
NA TRBJ1-3 TRBV9 NA TGTGCCAGCAGCGAAAGAGGACGGTCGGGAAACACCATATATTTT CASSERGRSGNTIYF
NA TRBJ1-2 TRBV6-1 once TGTGCCAGCAGGGAACAGTTCTATGGCTACACCTTC CASREQFYGYTF
NA TRBJ1-5 TRBV6-1 NA TGTGCCAGCAGTGATCAGGGAGCAAATCAGCCCCAGCATTTT CASSDQGANQPQHF
TRBD2 TRBJ2-2 TRBV5-5 NA TGTGCCAGCAGGGTAGCGGGGGGCCGAACCGGGGAGCTGTTTTTT CASRVAGGRTGELFF
NA TRBJ2-3 TRBV11-2 few TGTGCCAGCAGCTTAAATGCTCCAGATACGCAGTATTTT CASSLNAPDTQYF
NA TRBJ1-4 TRBV5-8 few TGTGCCAGCAGCTTAGGGGAAGAGGCCCAATGGGAAAAACTGTTTTTT CASSLGEEAQWEKLFF
NA TRBJ2-4 TRBV9 NA TGTGCCAGCAGCGCTAATATAGCCAAAAACATTCAGTACTTC CASSANIAKNIQYF
NA TRBJ2-1 TRBV7-9 NA TGTGCCAGCACCGGCGACTCCGGTAGGCTGTACAATGAGCAGTTCTTC CASTGDSGRLYNEQFF
TRBD1 TRBJ1-6 TRBV4-1 NA TGCGCCAGCAGCCAGGCTGGACAGGGCCTACTCAATAATTCACCCCTCCACTTT CASSQAGQGLLNNSPLHF
NA TRBJ1-5 TRBV6-1 NA TGTGCCAGCACTTTTGGGGCGAGTCAGCCCCAGCATTTT CASTFGASQPQHF
NA TRBJ2-1 TRBV6-1 NA TGTGCCAGCAGTGACAGAGCCCCCCCCGCCTACAATGAGCAGTTCTTC CASSDRAPPAYNEQFF
NA TRBJ1-2 TRBV6-5 NA TGTGCCAGCAGCCCTTCGAGGGGGGAGAAGGCTGGCTACACCTTC CASSPSRGEKAGYTF
NA TRBJ1-3 TRBV6-5 few TGTGCCAGCAGTTCTAACGGAAACACCATATATTTT CASSSNGNTIYF
TRBD1 TRBJ1-2 TRBV18 NA TGTGCCAGCTCACCTCGGGACAGGGGTTATGGCTACACCTTC CASSPRDRGYGYTF
NA TRBJ2-5 TRBV10-1 NA TGCGCCAGCAGCCGCAGGCGAGCGGAGACCCAGTACTTC CASSRRRAETQYF
TRBD2 TRBJ2-1 TRBV19 NA TGTGCCAGTAGTATCCAGGCTAGCGGGCTTTACAATGAGCAGTTCTTC CASSIQASGLYNEQFF
NA TRBJ1-6 TRBV6-1 few TGTGCCAGCAGGGCGGGGGCGCATGTAAATTCACCCCTCCACTTT CASRAGAHVNSPLHF
NA TRBJ2-7 TRBV13 NA TGTGCCAGCAGCTTAGCCTCAACAGGCGAGCAGTACTTC CASSLASTGEQYF
NA TRBJ1-2 TRBV30 NA TGTGCCTGGAGTGTACATGACGGTCAAGTCGGCTACACCTTC CAWSVHDGQVGYTF
NA TRBJ2-3 TRBV6-4 NA TGTGCCAGCAGTGACTATGGGAAGGGAGGCACAGCAGATACGCAGTATTTT CASSDYGKGGTADTQYF
NA TRBJ2-7 TRBV4-1 NA TGCGCCAGCAGCCAAGACAGAGGACTGCCCTACGAGCAGTACTTC CASSQDRGLPYEQYF
NA TRBJ1-1 TRBV10-3 NA TGTGCCATCAGTGAGGGCCTAGGGAGCACTGAAGCTTTCTTT CAISEGLGSTEAFF
TRBD1 TRBJ2-1 TRBV10-1 NA TGCGCCAGCAGTGACGGGACAGGGACCTACAATGAGCAGTTCTTC CASSDGTGTYNEQFF
NA TRBJ2-6 TRBV6-1 NA TGTGCCAGCAGTGACCCTGGCAGGGGCTCTGGGGCCAACGTCCTGACTTTC CASSDPGRGSGANVLTF
NA TRBJ2-5 TRBV7-2 NA TGTGCCAGCAGCTTAGTAGCGGCCCAAGAGACCCAGTACTTC CASSLVAAQETQYF
NA TRBJ1-5 TRBV5-1 NA TGCGCCAGCAGCCCCGGGGGATATAGCAATCAGCCCCAGCATTTT CASSPGGYSNQPQHF
NA TRBJ2-7 TRBV7-2 NA TGTGCCAGCAGCTTAGCCCCCGGAGCCGACGAGCAGTACTTC CASSLAPGADEQYF
NA TRBJ2-7 TRBV7-8 NA TGTGCCAGCAGTCTTACCCCTGGAGGGGCGGGGTACGAGCAGTACTTC CASSLTPGGAGYEQYF
NA TRBJ1-1 TRBV19 few TGTGCCAGTAGTATAGTGGCAGGGGCAACTGAAGCTTTCTTT CASSIVAGATEAFF
NA TRBJ2-5 TRBV18 NA TGTGCCAGCTCACCAACCAGCGTGGAGACCCAGTACTTC CASSPTSVETQYF
NA TRBJ2-2 TRBV30 NA TGTGCCTGGAGTGTGGATATAGGGTATTTGACCGGGGAGCTGTTTTTT CAWSVDIGYLTGELFF
TRBD1 TRBJ2-1 TRBV7-9 NA TGTGCCAGCAGCTTAGTGGGGGACAGCACGAGCTCCTACAATGAGCAGTTCTTC CASSLVGDSTSSYNEQFF
NA TRBJ2-7 TRBV6-6 NA TGTGCCAGCAGCCGCCAGGGCCTTCAATACGAGCAGTACTTC CASSRQGLQYEQYF
NA TRBJ1-5 TRBV27 NA TGTGCCAGCAGAGAGCGCCCCAATCAGCCCCAGCATTTT CASRERPNQPQHF
NA TRBJ1-2 TRBV10-3 NA TGTGCCATCAGTGAGACAGTCAGTTATGGCTACACCTTC CAISETVSYGYTF